This is a list of T cell receptor beta chains from one sample in a study of blood T cell repertoires in COVID-19. The repertoire was sequenced with immunoSEQ multiplex PCR; TCRdb's copy has only in-frame clones and lacks some. The table has 150,000 to 200,000 clones, approximately 90% seen once; the top ten hold roughly 0.56%. Sequencing was performed on peripheral blood. The receptor source for this set is a man aged 50 to 60 with acute or convalescent COVID-19. CDR3s include the opening cysteine and the closing phenylalanine or tryptophan. Each record gives: V gene, clone size, D gene, J gene, CDR3 DNA, CDR3 protein. The D gene is left open where the match is weak. A clone size is listed for some rows: how often the clone was seen (once, few, many), or a class if it is expanded.

V gene: TRBV5-4; clone size: .; D gene: TRBD2; J gene: TRBJ2-3; CDR3 DNA: TGTGCCAGCAGCCGTGGACTAGCGGGGAACACAGATACGCAGTATTTT; CDR3 protein: CASSRGLAGNTDTQYF
V gene: TRBV2; clone size: once; D gene: .; J gene: TRBJ2-5; CDR3 DNA: TGTGCCAGCAGAGCCACGGGGCAAGAGACCCAGTACTTC; CDR3 protein: CASRATGQETQYF
V gene: TRBV6-5; clone size: .; D gene: .; J gene: TRBJ1-5; CDR3 DNA: TGTGCCAGCGGGAAGGGGGACGGTTTTCAGCCCCAGCATTTT; CDR3 protein: CASGKGDGFQPQHF
V gene: TRBV27; clone size: .; D gene: TRBD1; J gene: TRBJ1-4; CDR3 DNA: TGTGCCAGCGCTCCCGGGACAGGGAGTGAAAAACTGTTTTTT; CDR3 protein: CASAPGTGSEKLFF
V gene: TRBV3-1/TRBV3-2; clone size: .; D gene: TRBD1; J gene: TRBJ1-1; CDR3 DNA: TGTGCCAGCAGCCAATTCTTGACAGGGGCCACTGAAGCTTTCTTT; CDR3 protein: CASSQFLTGATEAFF
V gene: TRBV11-2; clone size: once; D gene: TRBD2; J gene: TRBJ2-5; CDR3 DNA: TGTGCCAGCAGCTTAGAACTAGCGGGGACCCAGTACTTC; CDR3 protein: CASSLELAGTQYF
V gene: TRBV7-9; clone size: .; D gene: .; J gene: TRBJ1-2; CDR3 DNA: TGTGCCAGCAGGTCCACAGGGTTGGGTGGCTACACCTTC; CDR3 protein: CASRSTGLGGYTF
V gene: TRBV6-5; clone size: .; D gene: .; J gene: TRBJ2-5; CDR3 DNA: TGTGCCAGCAGTTACGGGCAAACCCAGTACTTC; CDR3 protein: CASSYGQTQYF
V gene: TRBV27; clone size: .; D gene: .; J gene: TRBJ2-1; CDR3 DNA: TGTGCCAGCAGTTTATCTCAGCGGGACAATGAGCAGTTCTTC; CDR3 protein: CASSLSQRDNEQFF
V gene: TRBV28; clone size: .; D gene: .; J gene: TRBJ2-3; CDR3 DNA: TGTGCCAGCAGTTTGTCGGCGGAGGGGACAGATACGCAGTATTTT; CDR3 protein: CASSLSAEGTDTQYF
V gene: TRBV29-1; clone size: .; D gene: .; J gene: TRBJ1-1; CDR3 DNA: TGCAGCGTACTAGGTGGGCAGAACACTGAAGCTTTCTTT; CDR3 protein: CSVLGGQNTEAFF
V gene: TRBV5-1; clone size: few; D gene: .; J gene: TRBJ2-3; CDR3 DNA: TGCGCCAGCAGCTCTAGCCAACTAGGCCCAGGCCCACACGATACGCAGTATTTT; CDR3 protein: CASSSSQLGPGPHDTQYF
V gene: TRBV9; clone size: .; D gene: .; J gene: TRBJ2-2; CDR3 DNA: TGTGCCAGCAGCGTAGTTGAAGCAAACACCGGGGAGCTGTTTTTT; CDR3 protein: CASSVVEANTGELFF
V gene: TRBV6-6; clone size: .; D gene: TRBD1; J gene: TRBJ2-7; CDR3 DNA: TGTGCCAGCAGTTACCCGGGACAGCTCGAGCAGTACTTC; CDR3 protein: CASSYPGQLEQYF
V gene: TRBV5-5; clone size: few; D gene: .; J gene: TRBJ1-2; CDR3 DNA: TGTGCCAGCAGCTTGGGGCATATGTATGGCTACACCTTC; CDR3 protein: CASSLGHMYGYTF
V gene: TRBV10-2; clone size: .; D gene: .; J gene: TRBJ2-7; CDR3 DNA: TGCGCCAGCAGTGAGTCGACGAGAGGACACCACGAGCAGTACTTC; CDR3 protein: CASSESTRGHHEQYF
V gene: TRBV27; clone size: .; D gene: .; J gene: TRBJ1-1; CDR3 DNA: TGTGCCAGCAGTTTAACCGGGGGGTTTAACACTGAAGCTTTCTTT; CDR3 protein: CASSLTGGFNTEAFF
V gene: TRBV9; clone size: .; D gene: .; J gene: TRBJ2-5; CDR3 DNA: TGTGCCAGCAGCGTGGCTTCTAGGGGGCAAGAGACCCAGTACTTC; CDR3 protein: CASSVASRGQETQYF